Below, 8 T cell receptor beta chains from the same sample are listed, as sequenced in a study of cytomegalovirus exposure and HLA in healthy donors (dated by TCRdb to 2017 to 2019). Preparation of the library involved the immunoSEQ multiplex PCR assay. The source is immuneACCESS, and TCRdb retained only in-frame sequences with V and J called. Part of the clones is not carried over; for the studies checked, unresolved V genes explain less than half of this, and the remainder is unexplained. The sample contains 110,000 to 150,000 clones, approximately 94% of them found a single time. The top ten hold approximately 2% of the sample. Sequenced input: PBMCs. The receptors come from a man aged 18 to 30 in good health and CMV-seropositive.

CDR3 DNA: TGCACCAGCAGCCAAGATCTTCCGTCACTAGCGGAATACTCCTACGAGCAGTACTTC. Translated: CTSSQDLPSLAEYSYEQYF. The chain uses TRBV1 and TRBJ2-7; the table gives TRBD2 as D, unverified against the DNA. TRBV1 is an annotated pseudogene. The CDR3 has 19 amino acids.

V usage is TRBV18 and J usage is TRBJ1-2; TRBD1 might be the D (6 bases). Germline V gene sequence: CDR1 KGHSH, CDR2 LQKENI. With 5 bases removed from V and 4 bases from J, the gap between germline ends came to 14 bases. This CDR3 comprises 14 residues. The CDR3: CASSTGLDLYGYTF. CDR3 bases: TGTGCCAGCTCAACAGGGTTGGACCTCTATGGCTACACCTTC.

The rearrangement uses TRBV5-1 and TRBJ2-1; 9 bases are shared with TRBD2. This CDR3 is 15 amino acids long. V lost 2 bases and J lost 4; bases outside the gene matches: 4. CDR1 and CDR2 from the germline V gene are SGHRS and YFSETQ. CDR3 region: CASSLRTSAYNEQFF. The CDR3 nucleotides read TGCGCCAGCAGCTTAAGGACTAGCGCATACAATGAGCAGTTCTTC. Supplemented by reference TRBV5-1 and TRBJ2-1, the full variable domain reads KAGVTQTPRYLIKTRGQQVTLSCSPISGHRSVSWYQQTPGQGLQFLFEYFSETQRNKGNFPGRFSGRQFSNSRSEMNVSTLELGDSALYLCASSLRTSAYNEQFFGPGTRLTVL.

The chain is built from TRBV6-6 and TRBJ1-6; 8 positions match TRBD1. Germline V gene sequence: CDR1 MNHNY, CDR2 SVGAGI (reference sequence). After removal of 4 bases from V and 5 bases from J, the junction contained 4 bases not matched to a gene. The CDR3 totals 15 residues. The CDR3 spells CASSFATGDNSPLHF. The CDR3 coding sequence is TGTGCCAGCAGTTTTGCGACAGGGGATAATTCACCCCTCCACTTT.

CDR3 region: CASSAGGPHNEQFF. Here the CDR3 DNA reads TGTGCCAGCTCGGCGGGAGGGCCTCACAATGAGCAGTTCTTC. The chain recombines TRBV27 with TRBJ2-1, with 9 bases lining up with TRBD2. The CDR3 consists of 14 residues. Losses at the gene ends were 8 bases for V and 5 bases for J; bases not matched to a gene: 7. From germline, CDR1 is MNHEY and CDR2 SMNVEV (reference sequence).

A single count supports this clone. The rearrangement joins TRBV11-2 to TRBJ1-1; no clear D. V lost 2 bases, J lost 4 bases, and 17 bases lay in between. There are 16 residues in the CDR3. Germline V gene sequence: CDR1 SGHAT, CDR2 FQNNGV. The CDR3 sequence is CASSLWSGNSATEAFF. The CDR3 DNA follows: TGTGCCAGCAGCTTATGGTCGGGGAATAGTGCCACTGAAGCTTTCTTT.

This chain uses TRBV6-5 with TRBJ2-2; a weak D match, TRBD2 (5 bases). The CDR3 totals 16 residues. Germline CDR1 and CDR2: MNHEY and SVGAGI. Trimming shortened V by 2 bases and J by 7 bases, and 17 bases separated the two germline ends. CDR3 in amino acids: CASSYGSGRRIGELFF. The CDR3 DNA reads as TGTGCCAGCAGTTACGGTTCGGGGAGAAGGATCGGGGAGCTGTTTTTT.

The chain carries TRBV7-3 and TRBJ2-3; 8 bases line up with TRBD2. This CDR3 contains 14 residues. The trim removed 0 bases at V and 6 bases at J, leaving 2 bases unmatched. Germline-derived CDR1 and CDR2 are SGHTA and FQGTGA. CDR3 amino acids: CASSLTAGADTQYF. The DNA of the CDR3 is TGTGCCAGCAGCTTAACAGCGGGAGCTGATACGCAGTATTTT.